This TCR beta chain is drawn from a study of T cell changes during pregnancy in multiple sclerosis. Looked up from germline, CDR1 is SEHNR and CDR2 is FQNEAQ (reference sequence). With 6 bases removed from V and 4 bases from J, the gap between germline ends came to 10 bases. The CDR3 totals 12 residues. This table comes from immunoSEQ multiplex PCR, and its TCRdb copy is limited to in-frame clones, with some not included. The sample consists of 25,000 to 30,000 clones, around nine tenths of them appearing once. Details on this clone: This same CDR3 is encoded by further DNA sequences in the sample.

The J gene is TRBJ2-7, the V gene TRBV7-9; TRBD2 is a possible D gene (5 bases). This sample comprised CD8+ T cells from peripheral blood mononuclear cells, obtained after pregnancy. This receptor was identified in a female donor with multiple sclerosis, enrolled in a pregnancy study. The CDR3 DNA sequence: TGTGCCAGCAGTTCGGGATTATACGAGCAGTACTTC. Amino acid sequence: CASSSGLYEQYF.